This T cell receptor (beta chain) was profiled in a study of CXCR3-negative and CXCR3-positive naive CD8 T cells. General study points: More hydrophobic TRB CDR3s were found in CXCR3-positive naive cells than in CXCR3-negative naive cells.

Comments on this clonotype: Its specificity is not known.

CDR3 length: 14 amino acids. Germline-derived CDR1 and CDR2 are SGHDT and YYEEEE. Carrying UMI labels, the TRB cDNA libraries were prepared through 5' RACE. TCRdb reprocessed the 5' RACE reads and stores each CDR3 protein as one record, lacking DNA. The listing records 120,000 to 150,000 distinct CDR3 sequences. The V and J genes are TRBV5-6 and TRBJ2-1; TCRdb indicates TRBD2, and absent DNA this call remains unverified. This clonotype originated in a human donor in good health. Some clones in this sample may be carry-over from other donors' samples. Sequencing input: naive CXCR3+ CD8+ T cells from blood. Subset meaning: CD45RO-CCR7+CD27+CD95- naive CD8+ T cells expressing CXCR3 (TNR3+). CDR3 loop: CASSSAGGYNEQFF.